This T cell receptor (beta chain) was recovered during a study of blood T cell repertoires in COVID-19 (dated by TCRdb to the early 2020s). Some background on the complete study: Collaborator samples came from the United States, Italy and Spain and covered acute and convalescent phases of COVID-19. The material from the prospective study consisted of cDNA or gDNA derived from T cells, B-cell-depleted T cells, or PBMCs. Deeply sampled blood TCRbeta repertoires from subjects exposed to, actively infected with, or recovered from COVID-19 were included in the dataset. The repertoires were released in a freely available public database intended as a resource for research on the immune response to SARS-CoV-2. Samples were obtained from the ongoing ImmuneRACE study (first 160 participants) and from over 1,000 subjects provided by 6 global collaborators. Nearly every sample came with metadata listing a de-identified subject ID, COVID-19 status, age in years and sex. Where available, HLA class I and class II types were taken from metadata supplied by the sample provider and were not determined by assay-based typing. Results and caveats for the whole study, not just this receptor: Clinical and demographic metadata were provided uncurated, with the amount varying by source and participant.

TCRbeta CDR3 regions were amplified from genomic DNA by means of the immunoSEQ Assay, a bias-controlled multiplex PCR. In the paper's pipeline: The number of nucleated cells in each sample was estimated from the amplification of reference gene primers within the assay. Sequence reads were collapsed and filtered to measure the absolute abundance of every unique TCRbeta CDR3 rearrangement. Productive Simpson clonality was computed per sample as the square root of Simpson's diversity index over productive rearrangements. TCRdb obtained this table from immuneACCESS and retained in-frame rearrangements with V and J assigned. These tables miss some clones; where compared with another copy, unresolved V genes account for less than half of the shortfall, and the remainder is unexplained. The DNA was the basis for D and trimming; V, J and clone size are from that table. In this sample the table shows over 10,000 clones, 70% to 80% of which occur a single time. 6% to 7% of the sample is in the top ten clones.

At one collaborating source in Seattle, patients were enrolled during active infection and were followed longitudinally through the course of disease. Each collaborating institution followed its own protocols to collect whole blood in K2EDTA tubes. For TCRbeta analysis, collaborators shipped samples in one of three forms: frozen whole blood, isolated PBMCs, or DNA extracted from either of those sample types. Compared with the rest of its sample, this clone is medium-sized (0.01 to 0.1%). Its antigen is unknown. No much larger clone exists at a distance of one base, and base qualities are not known. The junction shows trimming of 6 bases on V and 5 bases on J, plus 11 bases between the germline ends. The germline V gene (reference sequence) supplies CDR1 MNHNY and CDR2 SVGAGI. Including cysteine and phenylalanine, the CDR3 has 13 amino acids. Just the 39-base CDR3 DNA is kept, in frame starting at base 1.

The chain links TRBV6-6 with TRBJ1-5, with the D gene uncertain. The receptor's source is a man aged 60 to 75 with COVID-19, enrolled during active disease. The source material was peripheral blood. The CDR3 corresponds to CASSPRRDQPQHF. The DNA reads TGTGCCAGCAGCCCCAGGCGAGATCAGCCCCAGCATTTT.